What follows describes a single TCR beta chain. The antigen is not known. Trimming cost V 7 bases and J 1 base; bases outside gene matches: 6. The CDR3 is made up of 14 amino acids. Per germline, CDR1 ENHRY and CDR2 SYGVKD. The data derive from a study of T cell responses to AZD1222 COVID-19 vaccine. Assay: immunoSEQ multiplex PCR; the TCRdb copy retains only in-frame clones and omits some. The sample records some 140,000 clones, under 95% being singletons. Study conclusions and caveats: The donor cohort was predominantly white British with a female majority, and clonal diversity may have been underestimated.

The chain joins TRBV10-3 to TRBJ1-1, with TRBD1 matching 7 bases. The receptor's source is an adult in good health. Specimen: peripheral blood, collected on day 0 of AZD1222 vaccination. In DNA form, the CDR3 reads TGTGCCATCACCGCGACAGGGCCGAACACTGAAGCTTTCTTT. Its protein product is CAITATGPNTEAFF.